Here is one T cell receptor (beta chain) with its context. Its antigen is unknown. Since all of the isolated RNA was reverse transcribed, expressed TCRB transcripts were what got sequenced. Sequencing used immunoSEQ multiplex PCR; TCRdb keeps in-frame clones, though not all of them. The sample lists a few hundred thousand clones; roughly an eighth were seen once. It was via CD45RO/CCR7/CD25/CD127/CD95/CD27 that CD4+ naive, central memory, regulatory and stem cell-like memory cells were sorted. Purities in excess of 95% were seen in all sorted populations. The record originates from a study of beta chain features in type 1 diabetes. The wider study: The patient and healthy donor groups were comparable for age, gender and cell yields.

Notes on the study in general: Although PCR might favor shorter templates, it would do so equally in patients and controls. TCRB CDR3s were moderately but significantly shorter in Type 1 diabetes patients in all four CD4+ subsets.

Trimming cost V 3 bases and J 4 bases; bases outside gene matches: 2. From germline, CDR1 is LGHNA and CDR2 YSLEER. CDR3 size: 14 residues. This chain uses TRBV4-3 with TRBJ2-1; TRBD2 aligns across 8 bases. The sample was naive CD4+ T cells from blood. The sequence was collected from a woman between 18 and 29 years old with type 1 diabetes. For the CDR3, the DNA is TGCGCCAGCAGCCATCCGGGGGGGTACAATGAGCAGTTCTTC. Amino acid sequence: CASSHPGGYNEQFF.